These 29 T cell receptor beta chains share one sample of origin, sequenced in a study of shared clonotypes between healthy human individuals. Profiling relied on immunoSEQ multiplex PCR, and the TCRdb table lists in-frame clones only, not all of them. The table lists around 690,000 clones, about nine tenths of them singletons. Material: memory CD8+ T cells from PBMCs. The subset is: CD45RO+ cells pooled with CCR7-negative TemRA cells. These receptors were taken from a man aged 18 to 30 in good health. Some clones in this sample may be carry-over from other donors' samples.

CDR3 loop: CASRGGHRYVPDTQYF. DNA of the CDR3: TGTGCCAGCAGGGGGGGACATCGGTACGTCCCAGATACGCAGTATTTT. This chain links TRBV27 with TRBJ2-3; D tentatively fits TRBD1 or TRBD2 (6 bases each). Germline CDR1 is MNHEY and CDR2 is SMNVEV (reference sequence). V was shortened by 6 bases and J by 4 bases, with 20 bases between the two germline ends. There are 16 residues in the CDR3.

CDR3 amino acids: CASSLYRREGGEQFF. The DNA for the CDR3 is TGTGCCAGCAGTTTATATCGGCGGGAGGGCGGTGAGCAGTTCTTC. V and J are TRBV28 and TRBJ2-1; 9 positions match TRBD2. The CDR3 covers 15 residues. CDR1 and CDR2 from the germline V gene are MDHEN and SYDVKM. The junction had 7 bases not matched to a gene; V was cut back by 1 base and J by 9 bases. Using reference TRBV28 and TRBJ2-1 for the parts outside the CDR3, the full variable domain is DVKVTQSSRYLVKRTGEKVFLECVQDMDHENMFWYRQDPGLGLRLIYFSYDVKMKEKGDIPEGYSVSREKKERFSLILESASTNQTSMYLCASSLYRREGGEQFFGPGTRLTVL.

CDR3: CASGMNREDTQYF. CDR3 nucleotide sequence: TGTGCCAGCGGGATGAACAGGGAAGATACGCAGTATTTT. The J gene is TRBJ2-3, the V gene TRBV9, with D tentatively TRBD1 (6 bases). Trimming removed 7 bases at V and 5 bases at J, with 14 bases between. Per germline, CDR1 SGDLS and CDR2 YYNGEE. The CDR3 has 13 residues.

The rearrangement uses TRBV7-8 and TRBJ1-5, with D possibly TRBD1 on 6 matching bases. In germline, CDR1 is SGHVS, CDR2 FQNEAQ. The V end was cut by 5 bases, the J end by 0 bases, with 20 bases between. CDR3 size: 18 residues. CDR3 DNA sequence: TGTGCCAGCAGCACCCGATTGAGGGGGGGAAATAGCAATCAGCCCCAGCATTTT. Residues: CASSTRLRGGNSNQPQHF.

The chain combines TRBV11-1 with TRBJ2-3, with 7 positions matching TRBD2. The CDR3 sequence is 15 residues long. Trimming removed 0 bases from V and 4 bases from J; junction bases left unmatched: 4. Germline-derived CDR1 and CDR2 are SGHAT and FQDESV (reference sequence). The CDR3 sequence is CASSLAGGVADTQYF. Written as DNA, the CDR3 is TGTGCCAGCAGCTTAGCGGGAGGGGTGGCAGATACGCAGTATTTT. Combining the CDR3 with reference TRBV11-1 and TRBJ2-3 gives the whole variable domain EAEVAQSPRYKITEKSQAVAFWCDPISGHATLYWYRQILGQGPELLVQFQDESVVDDSQLPKDRFSAERLKGVDSTLKIQPAELGDSAMYLCASSLAGGVADTQYFGPGTRLTVL.

The rearrangement links TRBV6-5 to TRBJ1-4; TRBD1 is a possible D gene (5 bases). CDR1 is MNHEY, CDR2 SVGAGI, per germline. V was clipped by 4 bases and J by 2 bases, with 8 bases between them. The CDR3 sequence is 14 residues long. The DNA for the CDR3 is TGTGCCAGCAGTTGGGGGATTACTAATGAAAAACTGTTTTTT. It translates to CASSWGITNEKLFF.

This chain uses TRBV28 with TRBJ2-7; a possible D gene is TRBD1 (6 bases). Per the germline V gene, CDR1 is MDHEN and CDR2 is SYDVKM. V was clipped by 3 bases and J by 3 bases, with 12 bases between them. CDR3 length: 14 residues. CDR3 residues: CASSFTGYVYEQYF. CDR3 DNA: TGTGCCAGCAGTTTCACAGGGTACGTCTACGAGCAGTACTTC.

The rearrangement links TRBV28 to TRBJ2-7; 7 nucleotides agree with TRBD2. Germline values: CDR1 MDHEN, CDR2 SYDVKM. After removal of 6 bases from V and 2 bases from J, the junction contained 13 bases not matched to a gene. This CDR3 contains 16 residues. The CDR3 is CASRHWGGKSPYEQYF. Here the CDR3 DNA reads TGTGCCAGCAGACATTGGGGGGGGAAGAGTCCCTACGAGCAGTACTTC.

The V gene is TRBV2, the J gene TRBJ2-3; 9 positions agree with TRBD2. The CDR3 is 17 residues long. J gave up 3 bases and V 2 bases, and 9 bases lay outside the gene matches. Germline V gives CDR1 SNHLY, CDR2 FYNNEI. CDR3 residues: CASSEPAGGIYTDTQYF. DNA for the CDR3: TGTGCCAGCAGTGAACCAGCGGGAGGCATTTATACAGATACGCAGTATTTT.

This chain joins TRBV30 and TRBJ1-1, with a weak D call TRBD1 (6 bases). With 0 bases removed from V and 0 bases from J, the gap between germline ends came to 17 bases. In germline, CDR1 is GTSNPN, CDR2 SVGIG (reference sequence). The CDR3 covers 17 residues. CDR3 protein: CAWSVPPGHLMNTEAFF. CDR3 sequence (DNA): TGTGCCTGGAGTGTACCCCCGGGACATCTCATGAACACTGAAGCTTTCTTT.

This clone appeared once. The chain carries TRBV30 and TRBJ1-4; D ambiguous. The CDR3 runs 13 residues. Trimming cost V 0 bases and J 8 bases, with 10 bases left between them. The germline V gene encodes CDR1 GTSNPN and CDR2 SVGIG (reference sequence). The CDR3 loop is CAWSVAGPEKLFF. The CDR3 nucleotides are TGTGCCTGGAGTGTAGCCGGCCCCGAAAAACTGTTTTTT.

In its sample, this clone was seen once. This chain connects TRBV7-8 to TRBJ2-7, with D uncertain. The CDR3 extends over 13 amino acids. The ends were cut back, 5 bases at V and 4 bases at J, with 12 bases in the middle. Per germline, CDR1 SGHVS and CDR2 FQNEAQ. CDR3 protein: CASSTIVGYEQYF. The DNA for the CDR3 is TGTGCCAGCAGCACCATAGTGGGGTACGAGCAGTACTTC.

This chain uses TRBV15 with TRBJ2-1, with 11 bases aligning to TRBD2. This CDR3 contains 15 residues. The V and J ends lost 5 bases and 4 bases, in that order; junction bases with no gene match: 4. The germline CDR1 and CDR2 sequences are LNHNV and YYDKDF (reference sequence). The CDR3 spells CATSYTSGSYNEQFF. In DNA form, the CDR3 reads TGTGCCACCAGCTATACTAGCGGGAGTTACAATGAGCAGTTCTTC.

The rearrangement uses TRBV30 and TRBJ1-6; 7 bases agree with TRBD1. This CDR3 region has 16 residues. The trim removed 3 bases at V and 6 bases at J, leaving 11 bases unmatched. Per germline, CDR1 GTSNPN and CDR2 SVGIG (reference sequence). CDR3 coding DNA: TGTGCCTGGAGAGGAACAGGGGTGGGATTTAATTCACCCCTCCACTTT. This encodes CAWRGTGVGFNSPLHF. The full variable domain, in which reference TRBV30 and TRBJ1-6 provide the parts outside the CDR3, is SQTIHQWPATLVQPVGSPLSLECTVEGTSNPNLYWYRQAAGRGLQLLFYSVGIGQISSEVPQNLSASRPQDRQFILSSKKLLLSDSGFYLCAWRGTGVGFNSPLHFGNGTRLTVT.

The rearrangement links TRBV27 to TRBJ2-7, with 8 bases aligning to TRBD1. The CDR3 consists of 12 residues. The germline V gene has CDR1 MNHEY and CDR2 SMNVEV (reference sequence). V shed 5 bases and J 5 bases; nucleotides not matched to a gene: 2. CDR3 DNA: TGTGCCAGCAGTGCAGGGGGCGACGAGCAGTACTTC. Protein product: CASSAGGDEQYF.

This chain uses TRBV28 with TRBJ1-1; 8 bases fit TRBD1. Trimming cost V 10 bases and J 5 bases; bases outside gene matches: 9. The CDR3 is 13 amino acids. The V gene's germline CDR1 is MDHEN and CDR2 SYDVKM. CDR3 coding DNA: TGTGCCACCGCCAGGGGGCGAGGGACTGAAGCTTTCTTT. Its translation: CATARGRGTEAFF. Complete variable domain (other parts from reference TRBV28 and TRBJ1-1): DVKVTQSSRYLVKRTGEKVFLECVQDMDHENMFWYRQDPGLGLRLIYFSYDVKMKEKGDIPEGYSVSREKKERFSLILESASTNQTSMYLCATARGRGTEAFFGQGTRLTVV.

In regard to this clone: Different DNA sequences within this sample yield the same CDR3. The chain combines TRBV5-6 with TRBJ2-3; no reliable D call. Germline CDR1 reads SGHDT; CDR2 reads YYEEEE. The CDR3 spans 12 residues. V dropped 2 bases and J dropped 5 bases, with 6 bases sitting between them. CDR3 nucleotides: TGTGCCAGCAGCTTAAGGAGAGATACGCAGTATTTT. Translating gives CASSLRRDTQYF.

V and J are TRBV5-6 and TRBJ2-1; the D gene is possibly TRBD2 (6 bases). The CDR3 loop spans 13 amino acids. Trimming cost V 0 bases and J 15 bases, with 16 bases left between them. Germline V lookup: CDR1 SGHDT, CDR2 YYEEEE. DNA for the CDR3: TGTGCCAGCAGCTTGGCGGGCGGGGCCCCACCGTTCTTC. It specifies CASSLAGGAPPFF.

This clone was seen only a few times. The V call is TRBV28, the J call TRBJ1-1; a possible D gene is TRBD1 (6 bases). Trimming pared 2 bases from V and 3 bases from J, leaving 16 bases between. This CDR3 comprises 16 residues. Germline values: CDR1 MDHEN, CDR2 SYDVKM. The CDR3 region has the DNA TGTGCCAGCAGTTTAATGACAGGTGGGTGGGACACTGAAGCTTTCTTT. Protein product: CASSLMTGGWDTEAFF.

As regards this clone: Other nucleotide sequences in the sample specify the same CDR3. The V call is TRBV5-1, the J call TRBJ1-1; 7 bases fit TRBD1. Trimming cost V 4 bases and J 5 bases; bases outside gene matches: 8. Looked up from germline, CDR1 is SGHRS and CDR2 is YFSETQ. This CDR3 has 14 amino acids. Here the CDR3 DNA reads TGCGCCAGCAGCGAGAGACAGGGTAGGACTGAAGCTTTCTTT. Protein product: CASSERQGRTEAFF.

The CDR3 DNA follows: TGCGCCAGCAGCCAAGATTTTAGGACAGGGGGCCTCGAGCAGTACTTC. As protein: CASSQDFRTGGLEQYF. The chain joins TRBV4-1 to TRBJ2-7; 11 bases map to TRBD1. The V gene end was trimmed by 0 bases and the J gene end by 6 bases; junction bases not matched to a gene: 7. There are 16 residues in the CDR3. Germline V gene data show CDR1 as MGHRA and CDR2 as YSYEKL.

A note on this clone: Other DNA sequences in this specimen translate into the identical CDR3. This chain uses TRBV11-3 with TRBJ1-1; TRBD1 agrees at 7 bases. CDR3 length: 13 residues. The V segment lost 5 bases and the J segment 5 bases; nucleotides outside the gene matches: 5. Germline CDR1 SGHNT, CDR2 YENEEA. CDR3 in amino acids: CASSPRGGTEAFF. Written as DNA, the CDR3 is TGTGCCAGCAGCCCCAGGGGGGGAACTGAAGCTTTCTTT.

This chain connects TRBV19 to TRBJ2-2; TRBD1 matches 8 bases. The CDR3 totals 16 residues. After removal of 6 bases from V and 2 bases from J, the junction contained 8 bases not matched to a gene. The V gene's germline CDR1 is LNHDA and CDR2 SQIVND (reference sequence). The CDR3 here is CASRWDRLDNTGELFF. CDR3 nucleotide sequence: TGTGCCAGTAGATGGGACAGGTTAGACAACACCGGGGAGCTGTTTTTT.

The V call is TRBV28, the J call TRBJ2-5; 12 nucleotides align to TRBD2. The CDR3 sequence is 18 residues long. J was trimmed by 4 bases and V by 4 bases; bases with no gene match: 13. Germline loops: CDR1 MDHEN, CDR2 SYDVKM. This chain's CDR3 is CASSWGRLAGEVRETQYF. Here the CDR3 DNA reads TGTGCCAGCAGTTGGGGTAGACTAGCGGGAGAGGTCAGAGAGACCCAGTACTTC. The entire variable domain, with the rest obtained from reference TRBV28 and TRBJ2-5, is as follows: DVKVTQSSRYLVKRTGEKVFLECVQDMDHENMFWYRQDPGLGLRLIYFSYDVKMKEKGDIPEGYSVSREKKERFSLILESASTNQTSMYLCASSWGRLAGEVRETQYFGPGTRLLVL.

CDR3 bases: TGTGCCAGCAGCCGACAGGGGGCTTACGAGCAGTACTTC. This codes for CASSRQGAYEQYF. This chain connects TRBV7-2 to TRBJ2-7, with TRBD1 identical over 10 bases. CDR3 length equals 13 residues. Germline trimming cut 5 bases from V and 4 bases from J; bases unmatched to any gene: 2. Looked up from germline, CDR1 is SGHTA and CDR2 is FQGNSA.

V and J are TRBV30 and TRBJ2-5; 12 nucleotides match TRBD2. The CDR3 length is 19 residues. J gave up 5 bases and V 3 bases, and 19 bases lay outside the gene matches. From germline, CDR1 is GTSNPN and CDR2 SVGIG (reference sequence). The CDR3 region has the DNA TGTGCCTGGAGGGAAGGGGGGGCTAGCGGGAGGGCCGAGTACGAGACCCAGTACTTC. Translating it yields CAWREGGASGRAEYETQYF.

The rearrangement joins TRBV6-1 to TRBJ2-3, with D tentatively TRBD1 or TRBD2 (5 bases each). The germline CDR1 and CDR2 sequences are MNHNS and SASEGT. V shed 2 bases and J shed 1 base, with 19 bases lying between them. The CDR3 has 18 amino acids. The CDR3 nucleotides read TGTGCCAGCAGTGAATCGAGGGTGGGGCTTTTTGGCACAGATACGCAGTATTTT. Amino acid sequence: CASSESRVGLFGTDTQYF.

The chain has TRBV6-5 and TRBJ1-1, with D perhaps matching TRBD1 (5 bases). Germline assignment: CDR1 MNHEY and CDR2 SVGAGI. The CDR3 is made up of 12 amino acids. V was trimmed by 9 bases and J by 4 bases, leaving 12 bases between them. CDR3 region: CASTNRSTEAFF. Here the CDR3 DNA reads TGTGCCAGTACCAACAGGAGCACTGAAGCTTTCTTT.

This clone was seen at least ten times. This rearrangement joins TRBV7-2 to TRBJ2-1; D gene ambiguous. The germline CDR1 and CDR2 sequences are SGHTA and FQGNSA. Trimming took off 1 base at V and 0 bases at J, with 7 bases between the two ends. CDR3 length: 15 amino acids. CDR3 loop: CASSLGMSSYNEQFF. The CDR3 DNA sequence: TGTGCCAGCAGCTTAGGGATGAGCTCCTACAATGAGCAGTTCTTC.